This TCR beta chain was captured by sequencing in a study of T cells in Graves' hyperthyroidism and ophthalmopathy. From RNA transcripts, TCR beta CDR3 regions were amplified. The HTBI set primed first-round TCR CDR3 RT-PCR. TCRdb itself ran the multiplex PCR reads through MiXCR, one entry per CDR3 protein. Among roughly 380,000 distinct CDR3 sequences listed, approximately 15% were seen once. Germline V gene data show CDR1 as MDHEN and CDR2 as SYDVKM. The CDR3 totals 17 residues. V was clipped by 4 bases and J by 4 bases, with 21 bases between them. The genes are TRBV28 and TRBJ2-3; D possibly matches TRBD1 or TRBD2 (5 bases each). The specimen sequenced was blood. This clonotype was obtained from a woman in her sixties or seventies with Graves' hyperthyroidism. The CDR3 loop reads CASSSQGGAVGADTQYF. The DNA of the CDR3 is TGTGCCAGCAGTTCCCAGGGCGGAGCGGTGGGGGCAGATACGCAGTATTTT.